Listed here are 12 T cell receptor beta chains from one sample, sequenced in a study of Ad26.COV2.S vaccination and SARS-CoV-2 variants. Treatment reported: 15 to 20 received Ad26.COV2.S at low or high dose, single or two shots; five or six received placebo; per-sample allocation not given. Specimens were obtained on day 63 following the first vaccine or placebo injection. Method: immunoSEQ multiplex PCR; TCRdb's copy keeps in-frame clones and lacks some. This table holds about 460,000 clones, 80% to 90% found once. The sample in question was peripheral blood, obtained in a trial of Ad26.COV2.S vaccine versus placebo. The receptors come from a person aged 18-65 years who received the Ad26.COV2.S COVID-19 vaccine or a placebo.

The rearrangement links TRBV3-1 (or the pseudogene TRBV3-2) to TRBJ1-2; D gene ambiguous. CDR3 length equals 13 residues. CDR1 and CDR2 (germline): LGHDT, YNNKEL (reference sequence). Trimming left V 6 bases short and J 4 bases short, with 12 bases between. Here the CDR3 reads CASSSGVGYGYTF. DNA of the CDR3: TGTGCCAGCAGTTCCGGGGTCGGCTATGGCTACACCTTC.

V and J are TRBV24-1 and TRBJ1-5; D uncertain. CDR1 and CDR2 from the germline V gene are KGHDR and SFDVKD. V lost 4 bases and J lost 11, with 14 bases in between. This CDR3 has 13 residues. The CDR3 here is CATSDGSPSTQHF. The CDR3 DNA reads TGTGCCACCAGTGACGGCAGCCCCTCAACCCAGCATTTT.

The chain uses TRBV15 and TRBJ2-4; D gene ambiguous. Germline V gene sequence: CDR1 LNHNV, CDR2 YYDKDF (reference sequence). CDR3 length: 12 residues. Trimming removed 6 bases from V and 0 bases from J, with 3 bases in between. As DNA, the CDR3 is TGTGCCACCAGTGGAGCCAAAAACATTCAGTACTTC. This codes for CATSGAKNIQYF.

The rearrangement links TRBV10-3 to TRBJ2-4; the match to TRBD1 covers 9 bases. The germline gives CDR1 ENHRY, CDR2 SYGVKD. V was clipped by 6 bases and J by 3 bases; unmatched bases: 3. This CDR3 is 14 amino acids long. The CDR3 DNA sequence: TGTGCCATCAGAGAGGACAGGGGCAAAAACATTCAGTACTTC. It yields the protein CAIREDRGKNIQYF.

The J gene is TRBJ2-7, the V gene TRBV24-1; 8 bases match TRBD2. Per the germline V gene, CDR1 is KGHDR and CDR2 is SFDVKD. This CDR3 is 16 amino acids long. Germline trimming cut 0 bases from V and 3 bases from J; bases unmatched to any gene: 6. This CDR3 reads CATSDLGSGIHYEQYF. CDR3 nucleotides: TGTGCCACCAGTGATTTGGGTAGCGGGATTCACTACGAGCAGTACTTC.

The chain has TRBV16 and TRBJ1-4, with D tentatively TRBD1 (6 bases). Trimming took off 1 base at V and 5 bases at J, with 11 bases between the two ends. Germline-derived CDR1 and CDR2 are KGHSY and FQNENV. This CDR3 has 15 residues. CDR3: CASSQFRGANEKLFF. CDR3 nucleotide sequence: TGTGCCAGCAGCCAATTTCGGGGGGCGAATGAAAAACTGTTTTTT. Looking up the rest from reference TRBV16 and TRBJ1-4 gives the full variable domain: GEEVAQTPKHLVRGEGQKAKLYCAPIKGHSYVFWYQQVLKNEFKFLISFQNENVFDETGMPKERFSAKCLPNSPCSLEIQATKLEDSAVYFCASSQFRGANEKLFFGSGTQLSVL.

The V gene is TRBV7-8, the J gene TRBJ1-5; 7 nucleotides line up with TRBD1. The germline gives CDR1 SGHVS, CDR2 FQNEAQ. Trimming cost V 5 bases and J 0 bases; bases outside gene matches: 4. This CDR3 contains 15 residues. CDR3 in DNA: TGTGCCAGCAGCAGACAGGGATATAGCAATCAGCCCCAGCATTTT. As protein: CASSRQGYSNQPQHF.

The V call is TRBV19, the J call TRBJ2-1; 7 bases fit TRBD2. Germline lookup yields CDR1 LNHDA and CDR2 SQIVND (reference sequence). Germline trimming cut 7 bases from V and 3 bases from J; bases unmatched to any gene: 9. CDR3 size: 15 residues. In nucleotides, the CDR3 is TGTGCCAGTAATAGTCCCGGACTAGTCTACAATGAGCAGTTCTTC. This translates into CASNSPGLVYNEQFF.

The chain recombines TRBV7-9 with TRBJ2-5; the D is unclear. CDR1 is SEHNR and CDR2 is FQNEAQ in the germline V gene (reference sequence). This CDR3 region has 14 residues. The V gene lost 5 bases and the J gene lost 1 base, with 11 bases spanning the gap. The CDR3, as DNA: TGTGCCAGCAGCCAATCGGCAGGCCAAGAGACCCAGTACTTC. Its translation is CASSQSAGQETQYF.

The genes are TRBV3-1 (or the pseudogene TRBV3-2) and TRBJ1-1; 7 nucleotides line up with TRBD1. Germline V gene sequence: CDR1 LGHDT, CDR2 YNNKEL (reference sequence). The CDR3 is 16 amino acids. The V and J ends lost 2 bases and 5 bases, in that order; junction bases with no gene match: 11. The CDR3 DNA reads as TGTGCCAGCAGCCAAACGCAGGGGGGAAGACGTACTGAAGCTTTCTTT. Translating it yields CASSQTQGGRRTEAFF.

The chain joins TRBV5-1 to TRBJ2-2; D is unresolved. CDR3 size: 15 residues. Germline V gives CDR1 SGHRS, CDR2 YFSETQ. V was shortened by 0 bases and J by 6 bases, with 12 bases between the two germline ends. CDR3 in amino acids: CASSLGLGIPGELFF. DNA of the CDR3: TGCGCCAGCAGCTTGGGACTGGGGATCCCCGGGGAGCTGTTTTTT.

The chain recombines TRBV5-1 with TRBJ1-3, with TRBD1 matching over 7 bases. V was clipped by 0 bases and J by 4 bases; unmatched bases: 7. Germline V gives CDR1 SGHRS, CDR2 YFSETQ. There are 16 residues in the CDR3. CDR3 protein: CASSLVGTVAGNTIYF. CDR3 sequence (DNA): TGCGCCAGCAGCTTGGTAGGGACAGTGGCAGGAAACACCATATATTTT.